This entry features one T cell receptor (beta chain) sequence. This sample is part of a study of T cell changes during pregnancy in multiple sclerosis. This table comes from immunoSEQ multiplex PCR, and its TCRdb copy is limited to in-frame clones, with some not included. The profile covers about 67,000 clones, with about nine tenths appearing a single time and almost 1.5% taken by the ten largest. This CDR3 has 15 amino acids. In germline, CDR1 is SGHNT, CDR2 YYREEE (reference sequence). The V and J ends lost 0 bases and 6 bases respectively, with 16 bases between them. The sequencing here drew on peripheral blood, taken in the second trimester of pregnancy. V usage is TRBV5-4 and J usage is TRBJ2-7; a weak D match, TRBD1 (6 bases). The receptor's source is a female donor with multiple sclerosis, enrolled in a pregnancy study. This CDR3 is CASSLASGQLGEQYF. The CDR3 DNA sequence: TGTGCCAGCAGCTTGGCCAGTGGACAGTTGGGCGAGCAGTACTTC.